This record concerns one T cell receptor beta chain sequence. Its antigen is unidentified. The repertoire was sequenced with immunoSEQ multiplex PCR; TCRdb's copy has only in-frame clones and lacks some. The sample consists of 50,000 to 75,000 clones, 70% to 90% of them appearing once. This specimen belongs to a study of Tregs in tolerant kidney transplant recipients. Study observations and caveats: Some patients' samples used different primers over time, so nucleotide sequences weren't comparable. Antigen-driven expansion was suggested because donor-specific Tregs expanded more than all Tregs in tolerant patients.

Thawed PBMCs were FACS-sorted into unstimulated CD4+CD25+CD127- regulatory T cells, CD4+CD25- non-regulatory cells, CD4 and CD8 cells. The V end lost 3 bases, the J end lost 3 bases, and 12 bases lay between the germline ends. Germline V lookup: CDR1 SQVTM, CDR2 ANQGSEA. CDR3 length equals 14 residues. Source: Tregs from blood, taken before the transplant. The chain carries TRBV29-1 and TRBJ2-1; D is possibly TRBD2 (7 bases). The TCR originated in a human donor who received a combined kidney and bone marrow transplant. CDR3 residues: CSVEEGGVYNEQFF. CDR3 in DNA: TGCAGCGTTGAGGAGGGGGGGGTCTACAATGAGCAGTTCTTC.